This passage covers 5 T cell receptor beta chains from one sample sequenced in a study of CD8 T cells in ankylosing spondylitis. These receptors' targets are unknown. TCRdb reprocessed the 5' RACE reads via MiXCR and lists one record per CDR3 protein. The profile shows hundreds of thousands of distinct CDR3 sequences, over 9.5% of them singletons. Regarding the study as a whole: Among TCR beta sequences, a motif of under ten highly homologous variants appeared characteristic of ankylosing spondylitis blood.

Specimen: blood, either unsorted or a sorted T cell fraction (not recorded which). The receptor set was obtained from a male donor with ankylosing spondylitis.

This chain uses TRBV9 with TRBJ2-4; possibly TRBD2 for D (6 bases). The germline CDR1 and CDR2 sequences are SGDLS and YYNGEE. The CDR3 contains 20 residues. The V end was cut by 4 bases, the J end by 8 bases, with 34 bases between. In nucleotides, the CDR3 is TGTGCCAGCAGCCTCGAAAAAGGGGACTCCCACAGGCTGAGGAAGGACATTCAGTACTTC. Protein product: CASSLEKGDSHRLRKDIQYF.

This clonotype came up a few times. The CDR3 region is CASSLPGGLEGQPQHF. The CDR3 coding sequence is TGTGCCAGCAGCTTACCCGGAGGGCTGGAAGGACAGCCCCAGCATTTT. This chain joins TRBV7-8 and TRBJ1-5; D is uncertain. The CDR3 runs to 16 residues. Germline-derived CDR1 and CDR2 are SGHVS and FQNEAQ. The V end lost 2 bases, the J end lost 7 bases, and 18 bases lay between the germline ends.

This clonotype was seen a few times. The genes are TRBV20-1 and TRBJ2-5; 7 nucleotides align to TRBD1. The V gene end was trimmed by 1 base and the J gene end by 2 bases; junction bases not matched to a gene: 7. The germline CDR1 and CDR2 sequences are DFQATT and SNEGSKA (reference sequence). This CDR3 region has 15 residues. The CDR3 here is CSARGSRDSQETQYF. For the CDR3, the DNA is TGCAGTGCTAGAGGTAGCCGGGACAGTCAAGAGACCCAGTACTTC.

This clonotype was counted between two and nine times. The chain links TRBV6-5 to TRBJ1-2, with a tentative D call TRBD1 (6 bases). This CDR3 region has 13 residues. The germline gives CDR1 MNHEY, CDR2 SVGAGI. Trimming pared 3 bases from V and 8 bases from J, leaving 13 bases between. CDR3 region: CASSYRGGRGYTF. DNA of the CDR3: TGTGCCAGCAGTTATCGAGGGGGACGAGGCTACACCTTC.

This clonotype was observed a few times. V and J are TRBV6-2 or TRBV6-3 and TRBJ2-1; D gene unclear. Trimming left V 4 bases short and J 4 bases short, with 8 bases between. CDR3 length equals 13 residues. Germline V CDR1 and CDR2: MNHEY, SVGEGT. The CDR3 DNA reads TGTGCCAGCAGTTTTTTTGGGTACAATGAGCAGTTCTTC. Translated, it gives CASSFFGYNEQFF.